This T cell receptor (beta chain) was identified in a study of human T cells and chemical hapten exposure. Study overall: Small discrepancies in pooled library volume mainly accounted for the varying TCR yields per sample.

Described time point: pre-sensitization, week 0. Treatment indicated: therapeutic diphenylcyclopropenone sensitization with weekly scalp DPC. The total RNA was obtained from whole blood that was not fractionated. Using its own MiXCR run on the RACE reads, TCRdb lists one record per CDR3 protein. The table lists 40,000 or so distinct CDR3 sequences, around 10% of them singletons. This CDR3 contains 15 residues. The ends lost 3 bases at V and 2 bases at J; junction bases unmatched: 6. This clonotype was seen repeatedly, ten times or more. This chain joins TRBV12-3 or TRBV12-4 and TRBJ2-5, with 7 bases matching TRBD2. Specimen: whole blood, collected in connection with sensitization to the hapten diphenylcyclopropenone (DPC). The sequence came from a woman in her forties with alopecia areata. Some clones in this sample may be carry-over from other donors' samples. CDR3 sequence reads: CASSFPAGQQETQYF. The CDR3 DNA follows: TGTGCCAGCAGTTTCCCAGCGGGGCAGCAAGAGACCCAGTACTTC.